These 8 T cell receptor beta chains share one sample of origin, sequenced in a study of shared clonotypes between healthy human individuals. Generated by immunoSEQ multiplex PCR, the TCRdb table keeps only in-frame clones and is missing some. Seen here are about 2.3 million clones, around 93% observed once, and the top ten hold 0.37%. The sequenced material came from naive CD4+ T cells from PBMCs. As for subset: CD45RA+ positively selected. The receptors derive from a man aged 18 to 30 in good health. Some clones in this sample may be carry-over from other donors' samples.

The V and J genes are TRBV19 and TRBJ1-2, with 8 positions matching TRBD1. Germline-derived CDR1 and CDR2 are LNHDA and SQIVND (reference sequence). The CDR3 contains 13 residues. V dropped 2 bases and J dropped 8; count of bases not matched to a gene: 4. CDR3 DNA sequence: TGTGCCAGTAGTATACGACAGGGGAACGGCTACACCTTC. Its translation: CASSIRQGNGYTF. Combining the CDR3 with reference TRBV19 and TRBJ1-2 gives the whole variable domain DGGITQSPKYLFRKEGQNVTLSCEQNLNHDAMYWYRQDPGQGLRLIYYSQIVNDFQKGDIAEGYSVSREKKESFPLTVTSAQKNPTAFYLCASSIRQGNGYTFGSGTRLTVV.

The J gene is TRBJ1-2, the V gene TRBV7-9, with unresolved D. The V end was cut by 3 bases, the J end by 5 bases, with 25 bases between. CDR1 and CDR2 from the germline V gene are SEHNR and FQNEAQ (reference sequence). The CDR3 is made up of 18 amino acids. Written as DNA, the CDR3 is TGTGCCAGCAGCTTGGCCCAGCAGTCTCCCCCGACAATTTATGGCTACACCTTC. This sequence encodes CASSLAQQSPPTIYGYTF.

This rearrangement joins TRBV19 to TRBJ2-6, with D uncertain. The CDR3 loop spans 16 amino acids. Germline V CDR1 and CDR2: LNHDA, SQIVND (reference sequence). Trimming took 6 bases from V and 0 from J, leaving 12 bases between them. CDR3 loop: CASSTGGGSGANVLTF. The CDR3 DNA sequence: TGTGCCAGTAGCACTGGTGGCGGCTCTGGGGCCAACGTCCTGACTTTC.

The rearrangement joins TRBV5-5 to TRBJ2-3; D gene unclear. CDR1 SGHKS and CDR2 YYEKEE come from the germline V gene (reference sequence). V lost 0 bases to trimming and J lost 0 bases, with 8 bases between them. The CDR3 covers 15 residues. CDR3 nucleotide sequence: TGTGCCAGCAGCTTGGAGCGCCTAAGCACAGATACGCAGTATTTT. As protein: CASSLERLSTDTQYF.

Note on this clone: At the DNA level, this CDR3 is encoded by other sequences in the same sample as well. The chain employs TRBV5-1 and TRBJ1-4; D unresolved. The CDR3 is 15 amino acids. In germline, CDR1 is SGHRS, CDR2 YFSETQ. V lost 4 bases to trimming and J lost 0 bases, with 10 bases between them. The CDR3 here is CASSLGPATNEKLFF. CDR3 in DNA: TGCGCCAGCAGCCTCGGACCAGCAACTAATGAAAAACTGTTTTTT.

This chain uses TRBV2 with TRBJ1-4, with 7 bases fitting TRBD1. After removal of 6 bases from V and 4 bases from J, the junction contained 5 bases not matched to a gene. The CDR3 is 14 amino acids. Germline CDR1 SNHLY, CDR2 FYNNEI. The CDR3 DNA reads TGTGCCAGCAGCACGGACAGGCTTAATGAAAAACTGTTTTTT. It yields the protein CASSTDRLNEKLFF.

The rearrangement uses TRBV4-2 and TRBJ1-1; no clear D. V lost 1 base and J lost 0, with 15 bases in between. CDR3 length: 17 residues. Germline CDR1 LGHNA, CDR2 YNFKEQ. CDR3 amino acids: CASSQGAAMNVNTEAFF. In DNA form, the CDR3 reads TGTGCCAGCAGCCAAGGGGCGGCCATGAACGTGAACACTGAAGCTTTCTTT.

The chain couples TRBV11-1 to TRBJ2-7; 7 bases fit TRBD2. The length of the CDR3 is 15 residues. In germline, CDR1 is SGHAT, CDR2 FQDESV (reference sequence). The junction had 10 bases not matched to a gene; V was cut back by 5 bases and J by 3 bases. The CDR3 here is CASSHVGGRIYEQYF. The CDR3 nucleotides are TGTGCCAGCAGCCACGTGGGCGGGAGAATCTACGAGCAGTACTTC.